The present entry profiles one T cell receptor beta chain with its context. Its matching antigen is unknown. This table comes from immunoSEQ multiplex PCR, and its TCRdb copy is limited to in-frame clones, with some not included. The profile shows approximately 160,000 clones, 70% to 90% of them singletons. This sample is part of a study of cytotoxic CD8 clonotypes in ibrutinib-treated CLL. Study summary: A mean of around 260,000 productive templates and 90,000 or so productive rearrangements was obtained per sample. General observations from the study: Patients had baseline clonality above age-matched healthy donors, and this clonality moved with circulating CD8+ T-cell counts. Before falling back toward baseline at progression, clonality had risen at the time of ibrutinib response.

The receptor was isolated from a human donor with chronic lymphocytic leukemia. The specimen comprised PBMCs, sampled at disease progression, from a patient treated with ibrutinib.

The CDR3 DNA reads TGTGCCAGCAGTAACAGGGAAGTCTATGGCTACACCTTC. Encoded protein: CASSNREVYGYTF. The chain employs TRBV6-5 and TRBJ1-2, with a weak D call TRBD1 (6 bases). V was cut by 5 bases and J by 4 bases, with 11 bases left in between. The CDR3 covers 13 residues. Germline lookup yields CDR1 MNHEY and CDR2 SVGAGI.